This T cell receptor beta chain is from a study of shared clonotypes between healthy human individuals. At the level of the study: The study drew on a couple of women and three men aged 18 to 49 as donors.

Study results and caveats: Some clonotypes were shared by all four sorted-subset donors, while others were not shared. The non-shared ones had lower generation probabilities than the shared ones.

Those who donated, Caucasian adults without exception, all lived in Nashville, Tennessee. A word on this clone: Its target is unknown.

The genomic DNA of each subset was split evenly across several immunoSEQ plates. Data came from immunoSEQ multiplex PCR; TCRdb stores just in-frame clones and leaves some out. Of about 2.4 million clones in the sample, just over 90% are singletons; the top ten hold about 0.13%. V lost 7 bases and J 3 bases, leaving 12 bases between the germline ends. The length of the CDR3 is 13 residues. The germline gives CDR1 ENHRY, CDR2 SYGVKD. The sequencing input was naive CD4+ T cells sorted from blood. The subset is: CD45RA+ positively selected. The sequence was obtained from a man aged 18 to 30 in good health. V usage is TRBV10-3 and J usage is TRBJ1-1; no clear D. The CDR3 DNA follows: TGTGCCATCACCACGAAGCCCGACACTGAAGCTTTCTTT. Amino acids: CAITTKPDTEAFF.